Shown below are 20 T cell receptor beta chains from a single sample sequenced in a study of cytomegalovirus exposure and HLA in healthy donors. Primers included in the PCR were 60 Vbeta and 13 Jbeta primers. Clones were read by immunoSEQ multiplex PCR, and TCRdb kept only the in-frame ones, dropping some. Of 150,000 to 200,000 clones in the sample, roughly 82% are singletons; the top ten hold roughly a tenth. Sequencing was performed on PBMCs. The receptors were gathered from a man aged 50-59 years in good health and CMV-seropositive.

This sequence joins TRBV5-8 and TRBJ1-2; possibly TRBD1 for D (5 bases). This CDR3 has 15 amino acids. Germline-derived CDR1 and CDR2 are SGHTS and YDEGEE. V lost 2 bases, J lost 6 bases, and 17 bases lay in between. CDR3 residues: CASSFRQGSRHGYTF. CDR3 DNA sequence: TGTGCCAGCAGCTTCCGGCAGGGATCACGACATGGCTACACCTTC.

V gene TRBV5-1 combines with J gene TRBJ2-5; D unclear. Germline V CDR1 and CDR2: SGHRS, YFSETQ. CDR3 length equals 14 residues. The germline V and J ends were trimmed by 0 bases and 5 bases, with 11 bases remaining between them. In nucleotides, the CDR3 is TGCGCCAGCAGCTTGGGGCAGTCCGGGGAGACCCAGTACTTC. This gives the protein CASSLGQSGETQYF.

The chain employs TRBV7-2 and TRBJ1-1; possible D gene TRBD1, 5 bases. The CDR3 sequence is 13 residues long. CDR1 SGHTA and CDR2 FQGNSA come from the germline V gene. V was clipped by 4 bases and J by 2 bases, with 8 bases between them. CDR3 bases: TGTGCCAGCAGCTCCAGGGCCAACACTGAAGCTTTCTTT. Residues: CASSSRANTEAFF.

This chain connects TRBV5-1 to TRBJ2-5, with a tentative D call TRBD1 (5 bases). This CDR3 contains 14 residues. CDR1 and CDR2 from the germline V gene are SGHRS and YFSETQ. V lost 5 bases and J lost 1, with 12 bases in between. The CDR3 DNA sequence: TGCGCCAGCAGGCCATCAGGGCCCCAAGAGACCCAGTACTTC. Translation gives CASRPSGPQETQYF.

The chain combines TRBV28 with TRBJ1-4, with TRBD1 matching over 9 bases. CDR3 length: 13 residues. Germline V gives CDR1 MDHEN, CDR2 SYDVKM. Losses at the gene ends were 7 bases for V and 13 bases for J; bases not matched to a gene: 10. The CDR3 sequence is CASTRDRVYGLFF. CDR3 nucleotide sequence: TGTGCCAGCACCCGGGACAGGGTCTATGGACTGTTTTTT.

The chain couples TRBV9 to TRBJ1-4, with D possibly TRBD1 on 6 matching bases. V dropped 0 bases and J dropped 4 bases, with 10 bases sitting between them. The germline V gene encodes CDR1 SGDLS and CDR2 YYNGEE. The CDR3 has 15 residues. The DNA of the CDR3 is TGTGCCAGCAGCGTAGGTAACAGGGTTAATGAAAAACTGTTTTTT. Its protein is CASSVGNRVNEKLFF.

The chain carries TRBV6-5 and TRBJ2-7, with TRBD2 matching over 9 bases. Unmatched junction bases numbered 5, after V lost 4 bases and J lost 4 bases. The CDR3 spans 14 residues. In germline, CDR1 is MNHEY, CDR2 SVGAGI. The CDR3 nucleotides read TGTGCCAGCAGTTTCGGCGGGAGGGATTACGAGCAGTACTTC. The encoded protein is CASSFGGRDYEQYF.

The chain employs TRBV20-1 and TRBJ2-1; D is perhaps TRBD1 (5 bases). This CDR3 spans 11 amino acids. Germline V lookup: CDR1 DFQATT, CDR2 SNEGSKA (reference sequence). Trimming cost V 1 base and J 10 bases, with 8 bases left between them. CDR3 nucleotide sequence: TGCAGTGCTAGAGGGGGCCGGGAGCAGTTCTTC. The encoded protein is CSARGGREQFF.

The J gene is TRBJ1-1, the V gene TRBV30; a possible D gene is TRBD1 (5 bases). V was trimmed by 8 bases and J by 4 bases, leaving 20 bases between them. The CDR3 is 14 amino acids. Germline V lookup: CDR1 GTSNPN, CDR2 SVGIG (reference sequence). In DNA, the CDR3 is TGTGCCAGCCGTGCAGGGTATCAGGGCACTGAAGCTTTCTTT. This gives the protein CASRAGYQGTEAFF.

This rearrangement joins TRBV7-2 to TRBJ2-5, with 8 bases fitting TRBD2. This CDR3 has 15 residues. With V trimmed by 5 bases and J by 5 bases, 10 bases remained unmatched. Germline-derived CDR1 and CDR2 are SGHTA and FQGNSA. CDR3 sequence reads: CASSPSGWVGETQYF. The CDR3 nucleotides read TGTGCCAGCAGCCCTAGCGGGTGGGTCGGGGAGACCCAGTACTTC.

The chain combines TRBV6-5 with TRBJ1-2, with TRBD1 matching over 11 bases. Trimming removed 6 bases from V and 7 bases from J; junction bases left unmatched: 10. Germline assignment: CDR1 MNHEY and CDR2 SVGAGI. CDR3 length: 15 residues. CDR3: CASRPSGQGAGGYTF. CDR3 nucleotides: TGTGCCAGCAGGCCCTCCGGACAGGGGGCAGGTGGCTACACCTTC.

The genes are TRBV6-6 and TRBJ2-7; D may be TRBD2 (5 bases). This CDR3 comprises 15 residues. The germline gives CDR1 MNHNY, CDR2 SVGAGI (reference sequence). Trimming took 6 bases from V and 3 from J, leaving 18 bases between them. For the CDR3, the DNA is TGTGCCAGCAGAGAAGATAGCGCGCAAGACTACGAGCAGTACTTC. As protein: CASREDSAQDYEQYF.

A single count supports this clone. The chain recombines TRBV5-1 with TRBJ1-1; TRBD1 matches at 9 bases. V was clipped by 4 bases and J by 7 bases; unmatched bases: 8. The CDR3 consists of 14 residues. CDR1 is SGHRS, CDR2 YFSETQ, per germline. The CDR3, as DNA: TGCGCCAGCAGCACCGACAGGGGGGCGATTGAAGCTTTCTTT. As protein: CASSTDRGAIEAFF.

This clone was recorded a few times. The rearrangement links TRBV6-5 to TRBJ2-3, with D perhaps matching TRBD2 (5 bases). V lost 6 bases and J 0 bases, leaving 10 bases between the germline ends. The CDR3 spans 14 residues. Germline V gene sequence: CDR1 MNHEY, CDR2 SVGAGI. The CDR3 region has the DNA TGTGCCAGCAGCCGCGACTATAGCACAGATACGCAGTATTTT. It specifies CASSRDYSTDTQYF.

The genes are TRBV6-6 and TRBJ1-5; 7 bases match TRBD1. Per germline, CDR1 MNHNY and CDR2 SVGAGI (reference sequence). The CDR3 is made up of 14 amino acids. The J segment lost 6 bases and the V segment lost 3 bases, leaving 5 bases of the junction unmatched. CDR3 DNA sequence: TGTGCCAGCAGTTATGAGGGGGCGAGTCAGCCCCAGCATTTT. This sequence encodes CASSYEGASQPQHF.

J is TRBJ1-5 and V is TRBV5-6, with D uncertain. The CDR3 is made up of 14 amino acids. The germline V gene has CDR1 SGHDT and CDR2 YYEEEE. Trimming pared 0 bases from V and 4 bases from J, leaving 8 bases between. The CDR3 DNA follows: TGTGCCAGCAGCTTGGGTGCGGGGAATCAGCCCCAGCATTTT. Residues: CASSLGAGNQPQHF.

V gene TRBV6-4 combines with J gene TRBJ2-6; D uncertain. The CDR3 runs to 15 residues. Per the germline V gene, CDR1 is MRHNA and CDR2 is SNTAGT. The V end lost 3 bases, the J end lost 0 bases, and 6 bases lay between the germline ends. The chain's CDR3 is CASSERFSGANVLTF. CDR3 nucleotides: TGTGCCAGCAGTGAGCGGTTCTCTGGGGCCAACGTCCTGACTTTC.

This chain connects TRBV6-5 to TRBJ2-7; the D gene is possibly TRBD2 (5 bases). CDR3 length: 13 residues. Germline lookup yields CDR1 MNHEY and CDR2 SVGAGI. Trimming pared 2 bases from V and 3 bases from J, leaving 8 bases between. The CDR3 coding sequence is TGTGCCAGCAGTTACCCGGGGATCTACGAGCAGTACTTC. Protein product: CASSYPGIYEQYF.

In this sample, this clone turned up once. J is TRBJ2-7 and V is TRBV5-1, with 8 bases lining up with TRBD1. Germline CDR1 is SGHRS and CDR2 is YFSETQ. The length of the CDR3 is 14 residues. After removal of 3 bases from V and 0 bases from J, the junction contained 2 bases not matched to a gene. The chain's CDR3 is CASSSGGFSYEQYF. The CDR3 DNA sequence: TGCGCCAGCAGCTCAGGGGGCTTCTCCTACGAGCAGTACTTC.

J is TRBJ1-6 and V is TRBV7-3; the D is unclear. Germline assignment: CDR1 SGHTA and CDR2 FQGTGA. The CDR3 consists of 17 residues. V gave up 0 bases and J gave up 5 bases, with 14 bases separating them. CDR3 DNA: TGTGCCAGCAGCTTAACGGCGATGGCGGGAAATAATTCACCCCTCCACTTT. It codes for CASSLTAMAGNNSPLHF.